This entry is about one T cell receptor beta chain. The antigen remains unidentified. Per the germline V gene, CDR1 is LNHNV and CDR2 is YYDKDF (reference sequence). The junction had 10 bases not matched to a gene; V was cut back by 2 bases and J by 12 bases. This CDR3 comprises 14 residues. This sample was included in a study of blood T cells in healthy people across ages. Broader study findings: Both higher diversity and more naive CD4+ cells marked long-lived donors when set against aged donors.

A second PCR, run for about 7 to 11 cycles, used a sample-barcoded 5' primer plus a J-beta primer mix. A single record per CDR3 protein comes from TCRdb applying MiXCR to the 5' RACE reads. The sample carries roughly 2 million distinct CDR3 sequences, just under 50% recorded once. Sequencing used blood. This receptor was identified in a middle-aged woman in good health. J is TRBJ2-1 and V is TRBV15, with 7 bases that match TRBD1. Here the CDR3 DNA reads TGTGCCACCAGCAGATTTACAGGGGTCTATGGGCAGTTCTTC. Its translation is CATSRFTGVYGQFF.